These 13 T cell receptor beta chains were sequenced from one sample in a study of blood T cells in healthy people across ages. Using a J-beta primer mix together with a sample-barcoded 5' primer, a second PCR was run for about 7 to 12 cycles. A single record per CDR3 protein comes from TCRdb applying MiXCR to the 5' RACE reads. Of roughly 1,300,000 distinct CDR3 sequences listed, approximately 59% are singletons. Sequencing input: blood. These receptors were taken from a man between 18 and 29 years old in good health.

This clonotype appeared a few times. This chain links TRBV4-1 with TRBJ2-7; 8 bases map to TRBD1. From germline, CDR1 is MGHRA and CDR2 YSYEKL. This CDR3 comprises 14 residues. V was clipped by 3 bases and J by 3 bases; unmatched bases: 4. Here the CDR3 reads CASSHEQGGYEQYF. CDR3 sequence (DNA): TGCGCCAGCAGCCATGAACAGGGGGGCTACGAGCAGTACTTC.

The chain has TRBV6-5 and TRBJ2-1; D is undetermined. The CDR3 extends over 15 amino acids. V lost 0 bases and J 6 bases, leaving 12 bases between the germline ends. Germline CDR1 is MNHEY and CDR2 is SVGAGI. The CDR3 here is CASSYSEARVNEQFF. CDR3 DNA: TGTGCCAGCAGTTACTCGGAAGCCCGGGTCAATGAGCAGTTCTTC.

This clonotype has more than one count but fewer than ten. This sequence joins TRBV10-3 and TRBJ1-2; D gene ambiguous. V shed 1 base and J shed 3 bases, with 21 bases lying between them. Per germline, CDR1 ENHRY and CDR2 SYGVKD. This CDR3 is built from 18 residues. DNA of the CDR3: TGTGCCATCAGTGAGTTGACCCGGACCCCTGCTAATGACTATGGCTACACCTTC. This encodes CAISELTRTPANDYGYTF.

The genes are TRBV6-5 and TRBJ2-5, with D uncertain. From germline, CDR1 is MNHEY and CDR2 SVGAGI. The V end lost 6 bases, the J end lost 1 base, and 9 bases lay between the germline ends. The CDR3 extends over 13 amino acids. The DNA of the CDR3 is TGTGCCAGCAGCGTCAGGAGCCAAGAGACCCAGTACTTC. Amino acid sequence: CASSVRSQETQYF.

This clonotype has more than one count but fewer than ten. This chain uses TRBV3-1 with TRBJ2-7; 10 nucleotides align to TRBD1. Trimming took 4 bases from V and 3 from J; bases not matched to a gene: 6. Germline CDR1 LGHDT, CDR2 YNNKEL (reference sequence). CDR3 size: 15 residues. As DNA, the CDR3 is TGTGCCAGCAGCCGACCGGGACAGGGGTACTACGAGCAGTACTTC. Protein product: CASSRPGQGYYEQYF.

The chain has TRBV11-2 and TRBJ2-6, with D unresolved. Germline V gives CDR1 SGHAT, CDR2 FQNNGV. The CDR3 is 17 residues long. Deletions cut 8 bases from V and 4 bases from J, with 21 bases between. The CDR3 protein is CASSSVGRARGANVLTF. In DNA form, the CDR3 reads TGTGCCAGCTCCTCTGTGGGCCGAGCGAGGGGGGCCAACGTCCTGACTTTC.

CDR3 DNA sequence: TGTGCCACCCTGGGAGGGACAGGGCGAAATCAGCCCCAGCATTTT. Its protein is CATLGGTGRNQPQHF. The rearrangement joins TRBV6-6 to TRBJ1-5, with 9 nucleotides matching TRBD1. V trimming: 10 bases; J trimming: 4 bases; junction bases outside the gene matches: 11. Germline V gene sequence: CDR1 MNHNY, CDR2 SVGAGI (reference sequence). The CDR3 contains 15 residues.

This clonotype has only a few counts. The rearrangement uses TRBV6-1 and TRBJ1-1; D remains ambiguous. The germline V gene has CDR1 MNHNS and CDR2 SASEGT. Trimming cost V 7 bases and J 7 bases, with 10 bases left between them. CDR3 length: 11 residues. CDR3 DNA: TGTGCCAGCACCGAGGGTAATGAAGCTTTCTTT. Its translation: CASTEGNEAFF.

The chain has TRBV15 and TRBJ2-7, with D hard to call. V was pared by 0 bases and J by 1 base, with 7 bases between. This CDR3 contains 14 residues. CDR1 is LNHNV, CDR2 YYDKDF, per germline (reference sequence). CDR3 bases: TGTGCCACCAGCAGAGATGCCAGTTCCTACGAGCAGTACTTC. Protein sequence: CATSRDASSYEQYF.

The J gene is TRBJ2-7, the V gene TRBV20-1; 8 bases agree with TRBD2. CDR1 is DFQATT and CDR2 is SNEGSKA in the germline V gene (reference sequence). This CDR3 comprises 15 residues. V dropped 6 bases and J dropped 0; count of bases not matched to a gene: 10. The CDR3 DNA reads as TGCAGTGCAACATCCCCAGCGGGGGACTCCTACGAGCAGTACTTC. As protein: CSATSPAGDSYEQYF.

The chain combines TRBV7-2 with TRBJ2-7; TRBD1 might be the D (7 bases). The CDR3 length is 14 residues. Trimming stripped 8 bases from V and 4 bases from J, with 18 bases between. CDR1 is SGHTA and CDR2 is FQGNSA in the germline V gene. The chain's CDR3 is CASHGAGGRYEQYF. As DNA, the CDR3 is TGTGCCAGCCATGGGGCAGGGGGGAGATACGAGCAGTACTTC.

The chain combines TRBV20-1 with TRBJ2-1; 7 bases align to TRBD1. Looked up from germline, CDR1 is DFQATT and CDR2 is SNEGSKA (reference sequence). The CDR3 runs 15 residues. J gave up 5 bases and V 6 bases, and 13 bases lay outside the gene matches. CDR3 sequence (DNA): TGCAGTGCGAGCCGGGGTCGGGACAGAAACAATGAGCAGTTCTTC. It specifies CSASRGRDRNNEQFF.

The chain uses TRBV6-2 or TRBV6-3 and TRBJ2-1; D is possibly TRBD1 (6 bases). CDR3 length: 15 residues. Germline-derived CDR1 and CDR2 are MNHEY and SVGEGT. V was pared by 0 bases and J by 7 bases, with 13 bases between. The CDR3 DNA follows: TGTGCCAGCAGTTACTCGCCAGGGGCGCGAAATGAGCAGTTCTTC. It translates to CASSYSPGARNEQFF.